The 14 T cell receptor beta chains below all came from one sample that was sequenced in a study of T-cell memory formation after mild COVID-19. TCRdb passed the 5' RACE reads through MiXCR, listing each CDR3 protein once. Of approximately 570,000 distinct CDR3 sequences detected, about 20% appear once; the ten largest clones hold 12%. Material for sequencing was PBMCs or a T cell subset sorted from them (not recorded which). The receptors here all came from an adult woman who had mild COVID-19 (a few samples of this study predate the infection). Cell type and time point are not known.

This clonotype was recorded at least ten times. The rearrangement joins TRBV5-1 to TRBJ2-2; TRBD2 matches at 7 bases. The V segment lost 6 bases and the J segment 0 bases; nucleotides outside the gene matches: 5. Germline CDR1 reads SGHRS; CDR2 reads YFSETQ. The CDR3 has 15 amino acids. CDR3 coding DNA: TGCGCCAGCAACCTCGGGGGGTCGAACACCGGGGAGCTGTTTTTT. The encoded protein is CASNLGGSNTGELFF.

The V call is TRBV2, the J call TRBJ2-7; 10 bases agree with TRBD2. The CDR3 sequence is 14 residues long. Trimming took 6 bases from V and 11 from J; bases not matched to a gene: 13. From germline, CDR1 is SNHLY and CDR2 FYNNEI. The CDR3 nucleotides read TGTGCCAGCAGGAGGGGGCTAGCGGGAGTTGCTAAGTACTTC. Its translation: CASRRGLAGVAKYF. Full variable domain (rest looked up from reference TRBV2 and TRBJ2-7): EPEVTQTPSHQVTQMGQEVILRCVPISNHLYFYWYRQILGQKVEFLVSFYNNEISEKSEIFDDQFSVERPDGSNFTLKIRSTKLEDSAMYFCASRRGLAGVAKYFGPGTRLTVT.

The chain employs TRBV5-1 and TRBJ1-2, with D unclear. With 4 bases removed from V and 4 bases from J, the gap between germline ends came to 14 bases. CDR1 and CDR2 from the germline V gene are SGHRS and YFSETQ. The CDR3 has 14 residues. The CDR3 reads CASSLQPEGYGYTF. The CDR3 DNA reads TGCGCCAGCAGCCTGCAGCCGGAGGGCTATGGCTACACCTTC.

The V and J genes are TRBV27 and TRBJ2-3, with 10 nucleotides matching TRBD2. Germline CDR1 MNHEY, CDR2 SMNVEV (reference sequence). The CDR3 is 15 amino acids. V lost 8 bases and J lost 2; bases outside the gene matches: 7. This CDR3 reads CASSPSGGLTDTQYF. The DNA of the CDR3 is TGTGCCAGCTCGCCTAGCGGGGGCCTCACAGATACGCAGTATTTT.

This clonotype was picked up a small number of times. The chain's CDR3 is CASSAQGETQYF. The CDR3 DNA follows: TGTGCCAGCTCGGCGCAAGGAGAGACCCAGTACTTC. The rearrangement links TRBV6-5 to TRBJ2-5; D gene ambiguous. Deletions cut 8 bases from V and 4 bases from J, with 11 bases between. This CDR3 is built from 12 residues. Germline lookup yields CDR1 MNHEY and CDR2 SVGAGI.

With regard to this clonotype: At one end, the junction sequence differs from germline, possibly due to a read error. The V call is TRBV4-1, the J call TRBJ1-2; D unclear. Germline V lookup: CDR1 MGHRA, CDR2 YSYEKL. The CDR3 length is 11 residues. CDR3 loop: CASRQAQGYTF. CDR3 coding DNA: TGCGCCAGCAGACAAGCCCAGGGCTACACCTTC.

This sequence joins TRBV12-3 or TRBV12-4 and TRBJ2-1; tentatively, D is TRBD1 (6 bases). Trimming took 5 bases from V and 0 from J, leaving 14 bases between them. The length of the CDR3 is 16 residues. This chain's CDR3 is CASSQSDRYSYNEQFF. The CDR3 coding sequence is TGTGCCAGCAGTCAGTCCGACAGGTACTCCTACAATGAGCAGTTCTTC.

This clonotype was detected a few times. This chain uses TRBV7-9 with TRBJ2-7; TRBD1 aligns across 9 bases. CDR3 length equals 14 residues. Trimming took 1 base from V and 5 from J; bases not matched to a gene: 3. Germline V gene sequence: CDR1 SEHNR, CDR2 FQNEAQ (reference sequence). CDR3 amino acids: CASSLVGTGHEQYF. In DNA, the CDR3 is TGTGCCAGCAGCTTAGTGGGGACAGGGCACGAGCAGTACTTC.

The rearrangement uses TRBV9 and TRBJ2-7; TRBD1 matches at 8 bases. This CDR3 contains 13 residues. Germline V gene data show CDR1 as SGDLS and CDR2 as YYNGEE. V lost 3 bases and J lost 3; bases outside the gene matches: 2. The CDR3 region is CASSGGTGYEQYF. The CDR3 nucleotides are TGTGCCAGCAGCGGCGGGACAGGCTACGAGCAGTACTTC.

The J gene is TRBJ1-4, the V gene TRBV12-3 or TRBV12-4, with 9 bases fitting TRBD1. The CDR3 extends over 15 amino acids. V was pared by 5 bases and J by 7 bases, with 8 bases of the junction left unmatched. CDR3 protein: CASSLGGQGGEKLFF. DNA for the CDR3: TGTGCCAGCAGTCTAGGGGGACAGGGAGGTGAAAAACTGTTTTTT.

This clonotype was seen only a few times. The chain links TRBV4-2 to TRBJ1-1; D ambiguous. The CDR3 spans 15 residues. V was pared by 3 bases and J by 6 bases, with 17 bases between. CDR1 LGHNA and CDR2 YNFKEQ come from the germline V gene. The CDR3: CASSQTSAGPPEAFF. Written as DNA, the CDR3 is TGTGCCAGCAGCCAGACTTCAGCGGGTCCTCCTGAAGCTTTCTTT.

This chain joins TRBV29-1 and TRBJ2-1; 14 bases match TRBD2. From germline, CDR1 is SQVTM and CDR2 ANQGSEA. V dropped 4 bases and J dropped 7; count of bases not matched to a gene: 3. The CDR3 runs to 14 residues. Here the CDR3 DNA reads TGCAGCGTTGCGGGACTAGCGGGGGAAAATGAGCAGTTCTTC. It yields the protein CSVAGLAGENEQFF.

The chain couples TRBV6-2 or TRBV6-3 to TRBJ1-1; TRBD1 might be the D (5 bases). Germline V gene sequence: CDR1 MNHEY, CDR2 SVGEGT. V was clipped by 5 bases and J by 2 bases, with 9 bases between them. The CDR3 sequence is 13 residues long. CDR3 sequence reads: CASSQRDNTEAFF. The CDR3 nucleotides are TGTGCCAGCAGTCAAAGGGACAACACTGAAGCTTTCTTT.

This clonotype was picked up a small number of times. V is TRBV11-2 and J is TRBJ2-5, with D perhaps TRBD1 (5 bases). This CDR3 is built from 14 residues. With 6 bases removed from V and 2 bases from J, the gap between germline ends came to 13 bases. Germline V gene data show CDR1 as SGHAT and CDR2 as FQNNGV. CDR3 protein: CASSRDRQQETQYF. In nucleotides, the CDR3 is TGTGCCAGCAGTCGCGACAGACAACAAGAGACCCAGTACTTC.